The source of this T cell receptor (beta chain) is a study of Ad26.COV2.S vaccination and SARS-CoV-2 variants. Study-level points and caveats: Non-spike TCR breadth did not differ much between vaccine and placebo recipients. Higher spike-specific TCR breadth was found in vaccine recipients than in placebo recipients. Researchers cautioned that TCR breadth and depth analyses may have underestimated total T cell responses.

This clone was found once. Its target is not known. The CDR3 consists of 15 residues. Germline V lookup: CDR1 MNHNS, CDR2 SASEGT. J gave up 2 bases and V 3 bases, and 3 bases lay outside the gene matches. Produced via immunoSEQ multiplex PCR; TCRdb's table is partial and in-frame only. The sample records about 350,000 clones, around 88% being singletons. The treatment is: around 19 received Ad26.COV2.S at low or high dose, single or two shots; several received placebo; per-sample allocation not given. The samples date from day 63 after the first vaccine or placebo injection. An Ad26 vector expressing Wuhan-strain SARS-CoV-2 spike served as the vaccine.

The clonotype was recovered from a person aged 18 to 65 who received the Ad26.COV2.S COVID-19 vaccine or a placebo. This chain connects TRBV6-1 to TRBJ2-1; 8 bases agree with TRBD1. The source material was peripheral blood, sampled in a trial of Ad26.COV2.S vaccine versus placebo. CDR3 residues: CASSEPGGAYNEQFF. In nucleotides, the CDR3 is TGTGCCAGCAGTGAGCCAGGGGGCGCCTACAATGAGCAGTTCTTC.